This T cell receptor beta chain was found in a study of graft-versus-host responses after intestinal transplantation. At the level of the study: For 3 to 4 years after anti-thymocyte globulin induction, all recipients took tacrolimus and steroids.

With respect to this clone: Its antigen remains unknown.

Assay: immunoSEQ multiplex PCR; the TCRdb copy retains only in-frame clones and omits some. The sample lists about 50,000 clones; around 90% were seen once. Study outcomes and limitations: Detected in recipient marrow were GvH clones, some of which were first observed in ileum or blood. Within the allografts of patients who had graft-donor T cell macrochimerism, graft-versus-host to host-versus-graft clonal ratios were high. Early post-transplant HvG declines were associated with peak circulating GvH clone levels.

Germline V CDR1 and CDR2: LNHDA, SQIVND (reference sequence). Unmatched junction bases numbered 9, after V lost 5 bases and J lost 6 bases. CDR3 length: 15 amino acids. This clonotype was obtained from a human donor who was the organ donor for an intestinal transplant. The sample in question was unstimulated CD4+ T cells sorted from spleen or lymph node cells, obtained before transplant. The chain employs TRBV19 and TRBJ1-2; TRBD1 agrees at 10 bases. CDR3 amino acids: CASSAVTGGRDGYTF. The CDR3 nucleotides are TGTGCCAGTAGTGCGGTGACAGGGGGCAGGGATGGCTACACCTTC. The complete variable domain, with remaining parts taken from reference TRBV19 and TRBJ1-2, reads DGGITQSPKYLFRKEGQNVTLSCEQNLNHDAMYWYRQDPGQGLRLIYYSQIVNDFQKGDIAEGYSVSREKKESFPLTVTSAQKNPTAFYLCASSAVTGGRDGYTFGSGTRLTVV.